Following are 18 T cell receptor beta chains from one sample sequenced in a study of blood T cell repertoires in COVID-19. Some clones are missing from TCRdb's copy, which holds only in-frame ones; the method was immunoSEQ multiplex PCR. The data show about 140,000 clones, about 86% seen once. What was sequenced was peripheral blood. The receptors come from a human donor in a cohort sampled during active COVID-19.

The table lists this clone with a count of one. V is TRBV28 and J is TRBJ1-6, with a possible D match to TRBD1 (6 bases). Deletions cut 2 bases from V and 9 bases from J, with 14 bases between. This CDR3 has 15 residues. The V gene's germline CDR1 is MDHEN and CDR2 SYDVKM. The CDR3 nucleotides read TGTGCCAGCAGTTTAGCGGGGGCAGGAGGTTCACCCCTCCACTTT. Residues: CASSLAGAGGSPLHF. Looking up the rest from reference TRBV28 and TRBJ1-6 gives the full variable domain: DVKVTQSSRYLVKRTGEKVFLECVQDMDHENMFWYRQDPGLGLRLIYFSYDVKMKEKGDIPEGYSVSREKKERFSLILESASTNQTSMYLCASSLAGAGGSPLHFGNGTRLTVT.

This rearrangement joins TRBV28 to TRBJ2-7; TRBD1 matches 8 bases. Germline CDR1 is MDHEN and CDR2 is SYDVKM. This CDR3 region has 15 residues. With V trimmed by 3 bases and J by 5 bases, 9 bases remained unmatched. Written as DNA, the CDR3 is TGTGCCAGCAGTTTCTCGGACAGGGCATCGCACGAGCAGTACTTC. Translating gives CASSFSDRASHEQYF.

The chain employs TRBV27 and TRBJ1-1; TRBD1 is a possible D gene (6 bases). CDR1 is MNHEY and CDR2 is SMNVEV in the germline V gene (reference sequence). V lost 4 bases and J 0 bases, leaving 9 bases between the germline ends. The CDR3 length is 14 residues. The CDR3 loop is CASSSDSMNTEAFF. The CDR3 region has the DNA TGTGCCAGCAGTTCGGACAGCATGAACACTGAAGCTTTCTTT.

The chain links TRBV14 to TRBJ1-2; no firm D call. The CDR3 sequence is 13 residues long. CDR1 and CDR2 (germline): SGHDN, FVKESK. V was cut by 4 bases and J by 2 bases, with 8 bases left in between. The CDR3 sequence: CASSLTRNYGYTF. CDR3 sequence (DNA): TGTGCCAGCAGCCTGACAAGGAACTATGGCTACACCTTC.

This clone was seen just once. The chain links TRBV4-2 to TRBJ2-1; 15 bases agree with TRBD2. This CDR3 region has 16 residues. The J segment lost 7 bases and the V segment lost 3 bases, leaving 4 bases of the junction unmatched. Germline assignment: CDR1 LGHNA and CDR2 YNFKEQ. CDR3 sequence reads: CASSHAGTSGRNEQFF. For the CDR3, the DNA is TGTGCCAGCAGCCATGCCGGGACTAGCGGGAGGAATGAGCAGTTCTTC.

In its sample, this clone was seen a few times. V is TRBV2 and J is TRBJ1-6, with 7 nucleotides matching TRBD1. In germline, CDR1 is SNHLY, CDR2 FYNNEI. This CDR3 has 16 residues. J was trimmed by 4 bases and V by 6 bases; bases with no gene match: 9. The CDR3 sequence: CASRKGASDYNSPLHF. In nucleotides, the CDR3 is TGTGCCAGCAGGAAGGGGGCTTCTGATTATAATTCACCCCTCCACTTT.

This chain links TRBV2 with TRBJ1-5, with TRBD1 identical over 8 bases. The CDR3 has 15 residues. Germline trimming cut 6 bases from V and 6 bases from J; bases unmatched to any gene: 10. Germline CDR1 reads SNHLY; CDR2 reads FYNNEI. Here the CDR3 reads CASSGQGVNTQPQHF. The CDR3 nucleotides read TGTGCCAGCAGCGGACAGGGAGTCAACACTCAGCCCCAGCATTTT.

This clone appeared a few times. V and J are TRBV6-2 or TRBV6-3 and TRBJ2-7; D perhaps matches TRBD2 (5 bases). This CDR3 is built from 20 residues. The V end was cut by 2 bases, the J end by 3 bases, with 29 bases between. CDR1 is MNHEY, CDR2 SVGEGT, per germline. The CDR3 DNA reads TGTGCCAGCAGTTACCCAAACTCGCGCCGGGGATTTCCAGGACTCTACGAGCAGTACTTC. Encoded protein: CASSYPNSRRGFPGLYEQYF.

The chain has TRBV12-3 or TRBV12-4 and TRBJ1-2; D unclear. The CDR3 is made up of 13 amino acids. The germline V and J ends were trimmed by 5 bases and 0 bases, with 7 bases remaining between them. CDR3 in amino acids: CASSLNTNYGYTF. The CDR3 coding sequence is TGTGCCAGCAGTCTAAATACTAACTATGGCTACACCTTC.

The rearrangement uses TRBV9 and TRBJ2-5; maybe TRBD2 (5 bases). This CDR3 is 16 amino acids long. Deletions cut 1 base from V and 5 bases from J, with 18 bases between. Germline loops: CDR1 SGDLS, CDR2 YYNGEE. CDR3 in amino acids: CASSVSLSGGGETQYF. In DNA, the CDR3 is TGTGCCAGCAGCGTATCTCTCAGTGGTGGCGGGGAGACCCAGTACTTC.

The chain uses TRBV10-3 and TRBJ1-4, with a weak D call TRBD1 (6 bases). The CDR3 is 14 residues long. Between the trimmed V and J ends, which lost 2 bases and 10 bases, there was a span of 14 bases. Germline V lookup: CDR1 ENHRY, CDR2 SYGVKD. CDR3 amino acids: CAISEGQLDGKLFF. CDR3 DNA sequence: TGTGCCATCAGTGAGGGACAGTTGGATGGAAAACTGTTTTTT.

The sample holds a few counts of this clone. The chain employs TRBV5-4 and TRBJ2-1, with 9 bases matching TRBD2. CDR1 is SGHNT, CDR2 YYREEE, per germline (reference sequence). With V trimmed by 2 bases and J by 6 bases, 9 bases remained unmatched. The CDR3 runs to 16 residues. In DNA form, the CDR3 reads TGTGCCAGCAGCTTTGCGGGAGGGGCGTCGTTCAATGAGCAGTTCTTC. Translating it yields CASSFAGGASFNEQFF.

The J gene is TRBJ1-3, the V gene TRBV19; D remains ambiguous. V lost 9 bases and J 2 bases, leaving 11 bases between the germline ends. There are 13 residues in the CDR3. Germline loops: CDR1 LNHDA, CDR2 SQIVND (reference sequence). CDR3 sequence reads: CASRSSPGNTIYF. The CDR3 DNA follows: TGTGCCAGCCGAAGTAGCCCTGGAAACACCATATATTTT.

This chain joins TRBV6-5 and TRBJ1-1, with no clear D. This CDR3 spans 14 amino acids. Germline CDR1 is MNHEY and CDR2 is SVGAGI. The V and J ends lost 5 bases and 0 bases respectively, with 10 bases between them. CDR3: CASSPTEMNTEAFF. DNA for the CDR3: TGTGCCAGCAGTCCGACTGAGATGAACACTGAAGCTTTCTTT.

In regard to this clone: Other DNA sequences in the sample encode the same CDR3. The V call is TRBV7-9, the J call TRBJ2-7, with unresolved D. The CDR3 is made up of 14 amino acids. V lost 0 bases and J lost 2, with 8 bases in between. Germline V gene data show CDR1 as SEHNR and CDR2 as FQNEAQ (reference sequence). The CDR3 sequence: CASSLAGGAYEQYF. The CDR3 DNA reads TGTGCCAGCAGCTTAGCGGGTGGAGCCTACGAGCAGTACTTC.

This clone was detected once. The CDR3 loop reads CSVGRRLAGNEQFF. The CDR3 DNA reads TGCAGCGTTGGGCGGCGACTAGCGGGTAATGAGCAGTTCTTC. The J gene is TRBJ2-1, the V gene TRBV29-1, with 10 positions matching TRBD2. CDR1 is SQVTM, CDR2 ANQGSEA, per germline. The CDR3 spans 14 residues. Germline trimming cut 4 bases from V and 7 bases from J; bases unmatched to any gene: 7.

The chain has TRBV12-5 and TRBJ1-1; 7 bases map to TRBD1. This CDR3 is built from 15 residues. Germline CDR1 and CDR2: LGHNT and FRNRAP. V dropped 7 bases and J dropped 4; count of bases not matched to a gene: 12. The CDR3 coding sequence is TGTGCTAGTGCCCGGGACAGCGCCTTGGGCACTGAAGCTTTCTTT. Residues: CASARDSALGTEAFF.

This clone was observed a few times. Here the CDR3 reads CASSIVGGISGNTIYF. CDR3 in DNA: TGTGCCAGTAGTATAGTCGGAGGGATCTCTGGAAACACCATATATTTT. The chain joins TRBV19 to TRBJ1-3; D unresolved. Germline V gene data show CDR1 as LNHDA and CDR2 as SQIVND (reference sequence). This CDR3 has 16 amino acids. Deletions cut 1 base from V and 0 bases from J, with 10 bases between.